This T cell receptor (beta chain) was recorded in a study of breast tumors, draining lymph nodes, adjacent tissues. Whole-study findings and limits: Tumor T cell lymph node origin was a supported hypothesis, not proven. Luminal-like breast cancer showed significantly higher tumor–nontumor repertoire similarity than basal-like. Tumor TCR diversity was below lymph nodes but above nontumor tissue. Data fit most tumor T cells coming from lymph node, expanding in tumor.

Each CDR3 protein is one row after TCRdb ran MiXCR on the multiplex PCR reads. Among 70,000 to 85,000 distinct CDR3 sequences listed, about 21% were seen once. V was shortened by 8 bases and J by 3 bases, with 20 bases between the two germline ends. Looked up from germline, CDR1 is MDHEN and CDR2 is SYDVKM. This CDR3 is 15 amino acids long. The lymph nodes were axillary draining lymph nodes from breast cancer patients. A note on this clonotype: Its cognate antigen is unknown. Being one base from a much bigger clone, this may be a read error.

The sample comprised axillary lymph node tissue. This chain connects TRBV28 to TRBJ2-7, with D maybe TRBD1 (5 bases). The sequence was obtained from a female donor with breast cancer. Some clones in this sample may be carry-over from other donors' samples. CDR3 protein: CASGPTTGSDYEQYF. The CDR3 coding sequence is TGTGCCAGCGGCCCTACAACAGGATCTGACTACGAGCAGTACTTC. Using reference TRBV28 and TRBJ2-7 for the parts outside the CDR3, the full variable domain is DVKVTQSSRYLVKRTGEKVFLECVQDMDHENMFWYRQDPGLGLRLIYFSYDVKMKEKGDIPEGYSVSREKKERFSLILESASTNQTSMYLCASGPTTGSDYEQYFGPGTRLTVT.